The T cell receptor beta chain under discussion was sequenced for a study of blood T cell repertoires in COVID-19. TCRdb's copy holds only in-frame clones and misses some; the assay was immunoSEQ multiplex PCR. Here the sample spans under 80,000 clones, over 75% being singletons. The CDR3 sequence is 15 residues long. Germline V gives CDR1 LGHNA, CDR2 YSLEER. Trimming cost V 2 bases and J 0 bases, with 9 bases left between them. This clone was seen only once. The specimen sequenced was peripheral blood. V usage is TRBV4-3 and J usage is TRBJ2-3; D is perhaps TRBD2 (6 bases). The source of this sequence is a man aged 45-65 years with acute or convalescent COVID-19. Here the CDR3 reads CASSQLGSSTDTQYF. The CDR3, as DNA: TGCGCCAGCAGCCAACTCGGGAGTAGCACAGATACGCAGTATTTT.